Following are 31 T cell receptor beta chains from one sample sequenced in a study of T cells in Graves' hyperthyroidism and ophthalmopathy. Amplified TCR beta CDR3 regions derived from RNA transcripts. The HTBI primer set served for first-round RT-PCR of the TCR CDR3. TCRdb passed the multiplex PCR reads through MiXCR, listing each CDR3 protein once. The sample shows roughly 800,000 distinct CDR3 sequences, 35% to 40% of them seen only once. The sample was blood. These receptors all stem from a young man with Graves' hyperthyroidism.

This chain uses TRBV6-1 with TRBJ2-5; unclear D gene. CDR3 size: 13 residues. CDR1 and CDR2 (germline): MNHNS, SASEGT. The V and J ends lost 6 bases and 3 bases respectively, with 11 bases between them. The CDR3 bases are TGTGCCAGCAGCCGGTCTGCCAAAGAGACCCAGTACTTC. As protein: CASSRSAKETQYF.

V is TRBV7-9 and J is TRBJ2-7; D possibly corresponds to TRBD1 (6 bases). The CDR3 covers 16 residues. The germline V and J ends were trimmed by 4 bases and 8 bases, with 24 bases remaining between them. Germline CDR1 reads SEHNR; CDR2 reads FQNEAQ (reference sequence). DNA of the CDR3: TGTGCCAGCAGCTCGGACAGAGAACAGGATCAGCCCCAGCAGTACTTC. Translated: CASSSDREQDQPQQYF. Filled out from reference TRBV7-9 and TRBJ2-7, the complete variable domain reads DTGVSQNPRHKITKRGQNVTFRCDPISEHNRLYWYRQTLGQGPEFLTYFQNEAQLEKSRLLSDRFSAERPKGSFSTLEIQRTEQGDSAMYLCASSSDREQDQPQQYFGPGTRLTVT.

On this clonotype: This CDR3 is missing its conserved last phenylalanine or tryptophan, likely due to a read error. This chain joins TRBV6-1 and TRBJ1-5; unclear D gene. CDR1 MNHNS and CDR2 SASEGT come from the germline V gene. The CDR3 consists of 15 residues. The V and J ends lost 6 bases and 7 bases respectively, with 19 bases between them. The CDR3 is CASSDEGGHGQPQHL. CDR3 DNA: TGTGCCAGCAGCGATGAGGGAGGGCATGGACAGCCCCAGCATCTT.

This clonotype has more than one count but fewer than ten. The genes are TRBV11-3 and TRBJ1-2; no clear D. Germline loops: CDR1 SGHNT, CDR2 YENEEA. V shed 7 bases and J shed 8 bases, with 23 bases lying between them. This CDR3 has 15 amino acids. CDR3 sequence: CASNRPPGRVLGYTF. CDR3 nucleotides: TGTGCCAGCAACCGACCTCCCGGGAGGGTATTGGGCTACACCTTC.

The chain uses TRBV12-3 or TRBV12-4 and TRBJ2-7; D tentatively fits TRBD1 or TRBD2 (5 bases each). V shed 5 bases and J shed 5 bases, with 13 bases lying between them. The CDR3 totals 13 residues. The CDR3, as DNA: TGTGCCAGCAGTCGGGACGGTCAGAACGAGCAGTACTTC. Encoded protein: CASSRDGQNEQYF.

This clonotype appeared a few times. The chain employs TRBV12-3 or TRBV12-4 and TRBJ1-1, with a tentative D call TRBD1 (5 bases). V was shortened by 5 bases and J by 0 bases, with 10 bases between the two germline ends. This CDR3 comprises 14 residues. This CDR3 reads CASSGRALNTEAFF. The CDR3 coding sequence is TGTGCCAGCAGTGGCAGGGCCCTGAACACTGAAGCTTTCTTT.

The chain combines TRBV27 with TRBJ2-5; TRBD2 matches at 8 bases. V gave up 4 bases and J gave up 0 bases; unmatched junction bases: 10. Germline V gives CDR1 MNHEY, CDR2 SMNVEV (reference sequence). The CDR3 consists of 17 residues. This CDR3 reads CASSSLTGLEYQETQYF. For the CDR3, the DNA is TGTGCCAGCAGTTCCCTGACGGGACTAGAGTACCAAGAGACCCAGTACTTC.

To note about this clonotype: A much larger clone sits a single nucleotide away, making a read error possible. The chain combines TRBV7-9 with TRBJ1-2; D may be TRBD1 (5 bases). V was cut by 7 bases and J by 7 bases, with 19 bases left in between. CDR1 is SEHNR and CDR2 is FQNEAQ in the germline V gene (reference sequence). The CDR3 loop spans 14 amino acids. CDR3 sequence reads: CASMVGHLGGGYTF. The CDR3 DNA is TGTGCCAGCATGGTGGGGCATCTTGGGGGTGGCTACACCTTC.

Remarks on this clonotype: This CDR3 fails to terminate in the conserved phenylalanine or tryptophan, so it likely reflects a read error. The V gene is TRBV7-2, the J gene TRBJ1-6; D remains ambiguous. The V end was cut by 5 bases, the J end by 7 bases, with 15 bases between. CDR1 is SGHTA and CDR2 is FQGNSA in the germline V gene. The CDR3 loop spans 15 amino acids. As DNA, the CDR3 is TGTGCCAGCAGCCCCGGAGCAGACCTAAATTCACCCCTCCACCTT. The encoded protein is CASSPGADLNSPLHL.

This clonotype showed up just once. The V call is TRBV20-1, the J call TRBJ2-5; D is perhaps TRBD2 (6 bases). CDR3 length: 12 amino acids. V was cut by 3 bases and J by 3 bases, with 8 bases left in between. Per germline, CDR1 DFQATT and CDR2 SNEGSKA (reference sequence). The CDR3 bases are TGCAGTGCTAGGGCGGGAAAAGAGACCCAGTACTTC. It specifies CSARAGKETQYF.

V is TRBV25-1 and J is TRBJ1-2, with a weak D call TRBD1 (6 bases). Germline V gene lookup returns CDR1 MGHDK and CDR2 SYGVNS. CDR3 length: 12 amino acids. CDR3 DNA sequence: TGTGCTCCTCTAGGGACATCTTATGGCTACACCTTC. Translation: CAPLGTSYGYTF.

This clonotype turned up a few times. The V and J genes are TRBV7-9 and TRBJ1-3, with D possibly TRBD1 on 6 matching bases. Trimming stripped 6 bases from V and 4 bases from J, with 16 bases between. The CDR3 is 15 residues long. Germline V gene sequence: CDR1 SEHNR, CDR2 FQNEAQ (reference sequence). The DNA of the CDR3 is TGTGCCAGCAGTTCTTCTCAGGACAGAGGAAACACCATATATTTT. Translating gives CASSSSQDRGNTIYF. Together with reference TRBV7-9 and TRBJ1-3, the CDR3 gives the full variable domain: DTGVSQNPRHKITKRGQNVTFRCDPISEHNRLYWYRQTLGQGPEFLTYFQNEAQLEKSRLLSDRFSAERPKGSFSTLEIQRTEQGDSAMYLCASSSSQDRGNTIYFGEGSWLTVV.

This rearrangement joins TRBV9 to TRBJ2-2; 8 nucleotides agree with TRBD2. V lost 4 bases, J lost 4 bases, and 3 bases stayed unmatched. Germline V lookup: CDR1 SGDLS, CDR2 YYNGEE. The CDR3 extends over 14 amino acids. CDR3 DNA: TGTGCCAGCAGCCCCGGGGGGGCCACCGGGGAGCTGTTTTTT. The encoded protein is CASSPGGATGELFF. The complete variable domain, with remaining parts taken from reference TRBV9 and TRBJ2-2, reads DSGVTQTPKHLITATGQRVTLRCSPRSGDLSVYWYQQSLDQGLQFLIQYYNGEERAKGNILERFSAQQFPDLHSELNLSSLELGDSALYFCASSPGGATGELFFGEGSRLTVL.

This clonotype was seen more than once but under ten times. The rearrangement links TRBV7-9 to TRBJ2-6; TRBD2 might be the D (7 bases). This CDR3 comprises 16 residues. The V end lost 2 bases, the J end lost 4 bases, and 12 bases lay between the germline ends. Per germline, CDR1 SEHNR and CDR2 FQNEAQ (reference sequence). The CDR3 loop reads CASSLSGGGGANVLTF. Here the CDR3 DNA reads TGTGCCAGCAGCTTATCGGGGGGCGGAGGGGCCAACGTCCTGACTTTC.

This clonotype was seen more than once but under ten times. The J gene is TRBJ1-1, the V gene TRBV7-9; possibly TRBD1 for D (6 bases). Per germline, CDR1 SEHNR and CDR2 FQNEAQ (reference sequence). The length of the CDR3 is 14 residues. Between the trimmed V and J ends, which lost 7 bases and 4 bases, there was a span of 16 bases. CDR3 bases: TGTGCCAGCATGGGGGGCGGAAGGGGCACTGAAGCTTTCTTT. Its translation is CASMGGGRGTEAFF.

The chain combines TRBV19 with TRBJ2-7; possible D gene TRBD1, 6 bases. Germline CDR1 LNHDA, CDR2 SQIVND (reference sequence). This CDR3 region has 18 residues. Trimming shortened V by 5 bases and J by 2 bases, and 25 bases separated the two germline ends. CDR3 in amino acids: CASSSFFQSRTAAYEQYF. The DNA of the CDR3 is TGTGCCAGTAGTTCTTTTTTTCAATCCAGGACAGCAGCCTACGAGCAGTACTTC.

The rearrangement uses TRBV7-9 and TRBJ1-4; possibly TRBD1 for D (5 bases). V was clipped by 1 base and J by 6 bases, with 9 bases between them. From germline, CDR1 is SEHNR and CDR2 FQNEAQ (reference sequence). CDR3 size: 14 residues. The CDR3 loop is CASSLEGTDEKLFF. The CDR3 DNA reads as TGTGCCAGCAGCTTAGAAGGGACGGATGAAAAACTGTTTTTT.

A word on this clonotype: The junction and the germline gene differ at one end; a read error may be behind it. In nucleotides, the CDR3 is TGTGCCAGCAGTTTATGGGGGGCCCAGGACTTC. It codes for CASSLWGAQDF. The V and J genes are TRBV27 and TRBJ2-5; D is perhaps TRBD1 or TRBD2 (6 bases each). The CDR3 runs 11 residues. Looked up from germline, CDR1 is MNHEY and CDR2 is SMNVEV (reference sequence).

This clonotype was picked up a small number of times. The chain employs TRBV12-3 or TRBV12-4 and TRBJ1-1; D is undetermined. CDR3 length: 16 amino acids. Trimming left V 2 bases short and J 2 bases short, with 15 bases between. CDR3 sequence: CASSLSVYEPNTEAFF. The CDR3 DNA reads TGTGCCAGCAGTTTATCAGTCTATGAACCTAACACTGAAGCTTTCTTT.

This clonotype was found once. The rearrangement uses TRBV7-2 and TRBJ1-1; D possibly corresponds to TRBD1 (6 bases). V gave up 6 bases and J gave up 4 bases, with 15 bases separating them. Germline-derived CDR1 and CDR2 are SGHTA and FQGNSA. This CDR3 has 14 residues. CDR3 DNA: TGTGCCAGCAGAAGGGGGGAGGATGCCACTGAAGCTTTCTTT. Its protein product is CASRRGEDATEAFF.

This clonotype appeared a few times. V usage is TRBV5-1 and J usage is TRBJ2-7, with a tentative D call TRBD2 (7 bases). The CDR3 runs to 18 residues. With 4 bases removed from V and 0 bases from J, the gap between germline ends came to 23 bases. Germline-derived CDR1 and CDR2 are SGHRS and YFSETQ. The CDR3 DNA reads TGCGCCAGCAGCGCCCTGGGGGCGAGCGGGGCTCCCTCCTACGAGCAGTACTTC. This codes for CASSALGASGAPSYEQYF.

The rearrangement joins TRBV3-1 to TRBJ1-1; D unclear. Trimming stripped 0 bases from V and 0 bases from J, with 11 bases between. Looked up from germline, CDR1 is LGHDT and CDR2 is YNNKEL (reference sequence). The CDR3 spans 16 residues. CDR3 sequence (DNA): TGTGCCAGCAGCCAAGAGAAGGCCAGGTTGAACACTGAAGCTTTCTTT. It yields the protein CASSQEKARLNTEAFF. Looking up the rest from reference TRBV3-1 and TRBJ1-1 gives the full variable domain: DTAVSQTPKYLVTQMGNDKSIKCEQNLGHDTMYWYKQDSKKFLKIMFSYNNKELIINETVPNRFSPKSPDKAHLNLHINSLELGDSAVYFCASSQEKARLNTEAFFGQGTRLTVV.

This clonotype appeared a single time. A much bigger clone sits one base away, suggesting this may be a read error. The CDR3 carries no conserved terminal phenylalanine or tryptophan, so it likely arises from a read error. The gene calls are TRBV9 and TRBJ2-2, with D perhaps matching TRBD2 (5 bases). This CDR3 region has 13 residues. Germline values: CDR1 SGDLS, CDR2 YYNGEE. Trimming removed 1 base at V and 5 bases at J, with 6 bases between. The CDR3 spells CASSVRGTGELFL. Written as DNA, the CDR3 is TGTGCCAGCAGCGTAAGAGGGACCGGGGAGCTGTTTTTA.

About this clonotype itself: Relative to the germline gene, one junction end is altered; a read error may explain this. The genes are TRBV7-2 and TRBJ2-5; D is unclear. The CDR3 is 12 amino acids. Germline-derived CDR1 and CDR2 are SGHTA and FQGNSA. The CDR3 DNA reads as TGTGCCAGGAGCTTAGTGGGAGAGACCCAGTACTTC. Translation: CARSLVGETQYF.

This clonotype was counted ten times or more. The rearrangement links TRBV29-1 to TRBJ2-7; 11 nucleotides match TRBD1. CDR1 is SQVTM, CDR2 ANQGSEA, per germline. Losses at the gene ends were 7 bases for V and 5 bases for J; bases not matched to a gene: 7. This CDR3 is built from 13 residues. The CDR3 nucleotides read TGCAGCGCCTGGGACAGGGGGAGGGACGAGCAGTACTTC. Its protein product is CSAWDRGRDEQYF.

This sequence joins TRBV7-8 and TRBJ1-3, with D maybe TRBD1 (6 bases). The CDR3 has 16 amino acids. Deletions cut 6 bases from V and 1 base from J, with 16 bases between. Germline V gene lookup returns CDR1 SGHVS and CDR2 FQNEAQ. For the CDR3, the DNA is TGTGCCAGCAGGGGCTCGACAGGCGCGTCTGGAAACACCATATATTTT. It codes for CASRGSTGASGNTIYF.

This chain links TRBV14 with TRBJ1-5, with 12 bases aligning to TRBD1. Germline CDR1 and CDR2: SGHDN and FVKESK. J gave up 0 bases and V 6 bases, and 12 bases lay outside the gene matches. The CDR3 has 19 residues. The CDR3 sequence: CASRTGTGGSLYSNQPQHF. Written as DNA, the CDR3 is TGTGCCAGCAGAACCGGGACAGGGGGCTCTCTTTATAGCAATCAGCCCCAGCATTTT.

This clonotype was detected many times. The chain joins TRBV20-1 to TRBJ1-2; D perhaps matches TRBD1 (6 bases). Trimming shortened V by 6 bases and J by 3 bases, and 14 bases separated the two germline ends. Germline V gene lookup returns CDR1 DFQATT and CDR2 SNEGSKA (reference sequence). This CDR3 region has 13 residues. In DNA form, the CDR3 reads TGCAGTGCCGCCCCGGGGGCTGACTATGGCTACACCTTC. It encodes CSAAPGADYGYTF.

This clonotype was picked up many times. This sequence joins TRBV9 and TRBJ1-2; no clear D gene. Germline V gene lookup returns CDR1 SGDLS and CDR2 YYNGEE. Trimming took 3 bases from V and 3 from J, leaving 12 bases between them. The CDR3 has 14 residues. The CDR3 sequence: CASSASGSYYGYTF. CDR3 DNA: TGTGCCAGCAGCGCGTCGGGTAGTTACTATGGCTACACCTTC.

On this clonotype itself: This clone may be a read error of a much larger clone one base away. The rearrangement joins TRBV20-1 to TRBJ2-5; 8 bases agree with TRBD2. The CDR3 consists of 17 residues. Germline V CDR1 and CDR2: DFQATT, SNEGSKA (reference sequence). The chain's CDR3 is CSARDLIGGDERETRYF. CDR3 nucleotides: TGCAGTGCTAGAGATCTGATCGGGGGGGATGAAAGGGAGACCCGGTACTTC.

In this sample, this clonotype turned up many times. The chain carries TRBV7-9 and TRBJ1-2; D call uncertain. In germline, CDR1 is SEHNR, CDR2 FQNEAQ (reference sequence). The CDR3 consists of 15 residues. V lost 5 bases to trimming and J lost 2 bases, with 15 bases between them. CDR3 sequence reads: CASSNLIGSNYGYTF. The CDR3 coding sequence is TGTGCCAGCAGCAACTTAATCGGTTCCAACTATGGCTACACCTTC.